The 27 T cell receptor beta chains below come from one sample, sequenced in a study of OX40 agonist ivuxolimab in advanced cancers. Libraries were prepared by immunoSEQ multiplex PCR; TCRdb keeps only in-frame clonotypes and omits some of them. The sample has under 100,000 clones; 84% are singletons. Specimen: CD4+ or CD8+ T cells sorted from blood, collected in a trial of the OX40 agonist ivuxolimab. These receptors all come from an adult with an advanced solid tumor such as melanoma, head and neck, liver or kidney cancer.

The chain combines TRBV27 with TRBJ2-5, with D possibly matching TRBD2 (6 bases). The germline gives CDR1 MNHEY, CDR2 SMNVEV (reference sequence). Trimming stripped 8 bases from V and 9 bases from J, with 19 bases between. CDR3 size: 13 residues. CDR3 in amino acids: CASAWGVSGAQYF. CDR3 DNA: TGTGCCAGCGCTTGGGGCGTTTCGGGAGCCCAGTACTTC.

The chain has TRBV5-8 and TRBJ1-4, with 10 bases aligning to TRBD1. The CDR3 contains 15 residues. The germline gives CDR1 SGHTS, CDR2 YDEGEE. J was trimmed by 8 bases and V by 4 bases; bases with no gene match: 8. Here the CDR3 DNA reads TGTGCCAGCAGCGCGACCGGGACAGGGGACGAAAAACTGTTTTTT. Translation gives CASSATGTGDEKLFF.

This chain connects TRBV9 to TRBJ1-1; D is unresolved. Germline loops: CDR1 SGDLS, CDR2 YYNGEE. The V end was cut by 0 bases, the J end by 10 bases, with 19 bases between. The CDR3 contains 15 residues. The CDR3 coding sequence is TGTGCCAGCAGCGTAGAACCCCAGACTGTCCGGGGAGCTTTCTTT. As protein: CASSVEPQTVRGAFF.

The V call is TRBV28, the J call TRBJ1-5, with D uncertain. V lost 6 bases and J 3 bases, leaving 12 bases between the germline ends. Germline values: CDR1 MDHEN, CDR2 SYDVKM. The CDR3 covers 14 residues. CDR3 sequence: CASRPALPNQPQHF. DNA for the CDR3: TGTGCCAGCAGGCCGGCGCTCCCCAATCAGCCCCAGCATTTT.

This chain uses TRBV7-2 with TRBJ2-7; 13 bases line up with TRBD2. J lost 4 bases, V lost 5 bases, and 5 bases had no gene match. CDR3 length equals 15 residues. Germline CDR1 is SGHTA and CDR2 is FQGNSA. The CDR3 protein is CASSRTSGGGYEQYF. The CDR3 DNA follows: TGTGCCAGCAGCCGGACTAGCGGGGGAGGTTACGAGCAGTACTTC.

The CDR3 DNA sequence: TGTGCCAGCAGGGACCAATGGGGGTCCCACACTGAAGCTTTCTTT. Residues: CASRDQWGSHTEAFF. The rearrangement links TRBV6-5 to TRBJ1-1; a weak D match, TRBD1 (5 bases). CDR1 is MNHEY and CDR2 is SVGAGI in the germline V gene. This CDR3 has 15 amino acids. With 6 bases removed from V and 3 bases from J, the gap between germline ends came to 17 bases.

J is TRBJ1-1 and V is TRBV4-3; D gene ambiguous. With 1 base removed from V and 1 base from J, the gap between germline ends came to 13 bases. Germline loops: CDR1 LGHNA, CDR2 YSLEER. CDR3 length: 16 amino acids. Here the CDR3 reads CASSQVGGVKNTEAFF. CDR3 DNA: TGCGCCAGCAGCCAAGTCGGCGGAGTTAAGAACACTGAAGCTTTCTTT.

The chain has TRBV5-1 and TRBJ2-7; TRBD1 is a possible D gene (6 bases). Germline CDR1 and CDR2: SGHRS and YFSETQ. The CDR3 spans 13 residues. V lost 5 bases, J lost 4 bases, and 13 bases lay in between. Here the CDR3 reads CASSKNQGYEQYF. CDR3 DNA: TGCGCCAGCAGTAAAAATCAGGGGTACGAGCAGTACTTC.

The V and J genes are TRBV4-1 and TRBJ2-2; 10 bases line up with TRBD2. The J segment lost 7 bases and the V segment lost 2 bases, leaving 4 bases of the junction unmatched. The CDR3 contains 15 residues. The germline V gene encodes CDR1 MGHRA and CDR2 YSYEKL. CDR3 protein: CASSQSGGAYGELFF. The CDR3 nucleotides read TGCGCCAGCAGCCAAAGCGGGGGGGCATACGGGGAGCTGTTTTTT.

A single count supports this clone. This CDR3 is CASSPPYQGADYGYTF. The DNA for the CDR3 is TGTGCCAGCTCACCACCGTACCAGGGGGCGGACTATGGCTACACCTTC. The chain combines TRBV18 with TRBJ1-2; 8 bases are a match to TRBD1. V was pared by 0 bases and J by 3 bases, with 6 bases of the junction left unmatched. The CDR3 is 16 residues long. Germline-derived CDR1 and CDR2 are KGHSH and LQKENI.

CDR3 sequence (DNA): TGTGCCAGCAGTCACCGGGGGGGTAGCACAGATACGCAGTATTTT. It specifies CASSHRGGSTDTQYF. The chain links TRBV2 to TRBJ2-3, with 8 positions matching TRBD2. This CDR3 is built from 15 residues. V shed 5 bases and J 0 bases; nucleotides not matched to a gene: 4. Germline loops: CDR1 SNHLY, CDR2 FYNNEI.

This clone appeared once. The chain has TRBV5-4 and TRBJ1-2; perhaps TRBD1 as D (5 bases). The CDR3 sequence is 15 residues long. Per the germline V gene, CDR1 is SGHNT and CDR2 is YYREEE (reference sequence). V was cut by 0 bases and J by 4 bases, with 13 bases left in between. The CDR3 region has the DNA TGTGCCAGCAGCTTGGGTCAGTCAGGGAGCTATGGCTACACCTTC. Translation: CASSLGQSGSYGYTF. Together with reference TRBV5-4 and TRBJ1-2, the CDR3 gives the full variable domain: ETGVTQSPTHLIKTRGQQVTLRCSSQSGHNTVSWYQQALGQGPQFIFQYYREEENGRGNFPPRFSGLQFPNYSSELNVNALELDDSALYLCASSLGQSGSYGYTFGSGTRLTVV.

The chain joins TRBV19 to TRBJ1-6; 9 bases fit TRBD1. Germline V gene data show CDR1 as LNHDA and CDR2 as SQIVND (reference sequence). J was trimmed by 6 bases and V by 6 bases; bases with no gene match: 15. This CDR3 comprises 18 residues. The DNA of the CDR3 is TGTGCCAGTAGCAGCACTCCGGGACAGGGATTCGTTAATTCACCCCTCCACTTT. This sequence encodes CASSSTPGQGFVNSPLHF.

The DNA of the CDR3 is TGTGCCAGCAGCAGCGGGGCGGGGGGCTATGGCTACACCTTC. Its translation: CASSSGAGGYGYTF. V is TRBV28 and J is TRBJ1-2; a weak D match, TRBD1 (5 bases). Trimming shortened V by 6 bases and J by 4 bases, and 15 bases separated the two germline ends. Germline V gene data show CDR1 as MDHEN and CDR2 as SYDVKM. CDR3 size: 14 residues.

The chain combines TRBV7-2 with TRBJ2-7, with 8 bases that match TRBD1. Germline V gene sequence: CDR1 SGHTA, CDR2 FQGNSA. CDR3 length: 14 residues. V shed 5 bases, J shed 0 bases, and the junction held 3 bases outside the gene matches. The CDR3 DNA follows: TGTGCCAGCAGCCTCGGGACAGGCTCCTACGAGCAGTACTTC. As protein: CASSLGTGSYEQYF.

This clone occurred once. The chain employs TRBV28 and TRBJ2-2, with D possibly TRBD1 on 5 matching bases. Deletions cut 2 bases from V and 3 bases from J, with 13 bases between. Germline V gene data show CDR1 as MDHEN and CDR2 as SYDVKM. The length of the CDR3 is 16 residues. The CDR3 DNA reads TGTGCCAGCAGTTTAGGGGCCCTTCCTGACACCGGGGAGCTGTTTTTT. Translated: CASSLGALPDTGELFF.

The sample holds one count of this clone. This chain connects TRBV30 to TRBJ2-2; weak D call: TRBD2 (5 bases). Trimming shortened V by 0 bases and J by 1 base, and 12 bases separated the two germline ends. This CDR3 region has 16 residues. Germline V gene sequence: CDR1 GTSNPN, CDR2 SVGIG (reference sequence). For the CDR3, the DNA is TGTGCCTGGAGTGTATACGAGCGGAGGAACACCGGGGAGCTGTTTTTT. Protein sequence: CAWSVYERRNTGELFF.

The rearrangement uses TRBV6-1 and TRBJ1-2; tentative D call: TRBD1 (6 bases). Looked up from germline, CDR1 is MNHNS and CDR2 is SASEGT. The V and J ends lost 0 bases and 8 bases respectively, with 16 bases between them. CDR3 length equals 15 residues. CDR3 bases: TGTGCCAGCAGTGAAGCAAAGGGGGTTACAGAAGGCTACACCTTC. The encoded protein is CASSEAKGVTEGYTF.

The chain uses TRBV6-1 and TRBJ1-3; D call uncertain. The V gene's germline CDR1 is MNHNS and CDR2 SASEGT. V was pared by 8 bases and J by 7 bases, with 6 bases between. This CDR3 comprises 10 residues. CDR3 sequence (DNA): TGTGCCAGCTCTTCGAACACCATATATTTT. Its translation is CASSSNTIYF.

V and J are TRBV6-5 and TRBJ2-7; TRBD2 matches at 13 bases. Trimming removed 7 bases from V and 4 bases from J; junction bases left unmatched: 7. The CDR3 spans 15 residues. Germline values: CDR1 MNHEY, CDR2 SVGAGI. This CDR3 is CASKRGLAGDYEQYF. The CDR3 DNA follows: TGTGCCAGCAAGCGCGGACTAGCGGGAGATTACGAGCAGTACTTC.

In this sample, this clone turned up once. The rearrangement links TRBV10-2 to TRBJ1-1; D remains unclear. Trimming pared 4 bases from V and 0 bases from J, leaving 6 bases between. Germline values: CDR1 WSHSY, CDR2 SAAADI. The CDR3 is made up of 13 amino acids. CDR3 coding DNA: TGCGCCAGCAGTGGTGCCATGAACACTGAAGCTTTCTTT. This encodes CASSGAMNTEAFF.

The chain joins TRBV28 to TRBJ2-3, with 15 nucleotides matching TRBD2. Germline V CDR1 and CDR2: MDHEN, SYDVKM. V trimming: 4 bases; J trimming: 1 base; junction bases outside the gene matches: 12. The length of the CDR3 is 20 residues. DNA of the CDR3: TGTGCCAGCAGTTCAAGCTCCCCGGGACTAGCGGGAGGCGGCACAGATACGCAGTATTTT. As protein: CASSSSSPGLAGGGTDTQYF. Drawing the rest from reference TRBV28 and TRBJ2-3, the complete variable domain is DVKVTQSSRYLVKRTGEKVFLECVQDMDHENMFWYRQDPGLGLRLIYFSYDVKMKEKGDIPEGYSVSREKKERFSLILESASTNQTSMYLCASSSSSPGLAGGGTDTQYFGPGTRLTVL.

This rearrangement joins TRBV18 to TRBJ1-6, with TRBD1 as a possible D gene (5 bases). Germline V gives CDR1 KGHSH, CDR2 LQKENI. With 3 bases removed from V and 3 bases from J, the gap between germline ends came to 6 bases. The CDR3 runs to 14 residues. CDR3: CASSPTVYNSPLHF. The CDR3, as DNA: TGTGCCAGCTCACCGACAGTCTATAATTCACCCCTCCACTTT.

This chain uses TRBV5-1 with TRBJ2-3; the D gene is possibly TRBD2 (5 bases). This CDR3 is built from 14 residues. V lost 3 bases to trimming and J lost 1 base, with 9 bases between them. CDR1 is SGHRS and CDR2 is YFSETQ in the germline V gene. The DNA of the CDR3 is TGCGCCAGCAGCTCCCCGGAGGGCACAGATACGCAGTATTTT. Protein: CASSSPEGTDTQYF.

This chain connects TRBV9 to TRBJ2-7; TRBD1 matches at 7 bases. Germline-derived CDR1 and CDR2 are SGDLS and YYNGEE. The CDR3 is 13 amino acids. V dropped 10 bases and J dropped 6; count of bases not matched to a gene: 13. The CDR3 nucleotides are TGTGCCTCGGGGACAGAAGCCTTGGGCGAGCAGTACTTC. Amino acids: CASGTEALGEQYF.

The count of this clone is one. The chain couples TRBV18 to TRBJ1-6, with TRBD1 as a possible D gene (6 bases). The CDR3 has 16 amino acids. Trimming took off 1 base at V and 7 bases at J, with 14 bases between the two ends. From germline, CDR1 is KGHSH and CDR2 LQKENI. In nucleotides, the CDR3 is TGTGCCAGCTCACCACAAGGGGGAAATACAAATTCACCCCTCCACTTT. Protein: CASSPQGGNTNSPLHF. Together with reference TRBV18 and TRBJ1-6, the CDR3 gives the full variable domain: NAGVMQNPRHLVRRRGQEARLRCSPMKGHSHVYWYRQLPEEGLKFMVYLQKENIIDESGMPKERFSAEFPKEGPSILRIQQVVRGDSAAYFCASSPQGGNTNSPLHFGNGTRLTVT.

The chain is built from TRBV6-5 and TRBJ1-1; D not certain. V was pared by 5 bases and J by 7 bases, with 11 bases between. Germline V gene lookup returns CDR1 MNHEY and CDR2 SVGAGI. The CDR3 runs 12 residues. The chain's CDR3 is CASSPGSHEAFF. CDR3 in DNA: TGTGCCAGCAGTCCAGGCTCACATGAAGCTTTCTTT.